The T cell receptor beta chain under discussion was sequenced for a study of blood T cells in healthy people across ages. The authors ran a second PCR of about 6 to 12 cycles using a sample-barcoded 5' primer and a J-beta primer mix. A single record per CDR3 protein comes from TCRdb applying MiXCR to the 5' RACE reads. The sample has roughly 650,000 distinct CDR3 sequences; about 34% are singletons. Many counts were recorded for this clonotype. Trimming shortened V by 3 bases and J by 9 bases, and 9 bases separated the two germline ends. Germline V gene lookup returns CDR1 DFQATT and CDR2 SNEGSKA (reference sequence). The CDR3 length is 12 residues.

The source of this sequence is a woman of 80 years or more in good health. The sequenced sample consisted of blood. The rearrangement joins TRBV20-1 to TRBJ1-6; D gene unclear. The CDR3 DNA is TGCAGTGCTAGGACATCGGGTTCACCCCTCCACTTT. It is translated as CSARTSGSPLHF.